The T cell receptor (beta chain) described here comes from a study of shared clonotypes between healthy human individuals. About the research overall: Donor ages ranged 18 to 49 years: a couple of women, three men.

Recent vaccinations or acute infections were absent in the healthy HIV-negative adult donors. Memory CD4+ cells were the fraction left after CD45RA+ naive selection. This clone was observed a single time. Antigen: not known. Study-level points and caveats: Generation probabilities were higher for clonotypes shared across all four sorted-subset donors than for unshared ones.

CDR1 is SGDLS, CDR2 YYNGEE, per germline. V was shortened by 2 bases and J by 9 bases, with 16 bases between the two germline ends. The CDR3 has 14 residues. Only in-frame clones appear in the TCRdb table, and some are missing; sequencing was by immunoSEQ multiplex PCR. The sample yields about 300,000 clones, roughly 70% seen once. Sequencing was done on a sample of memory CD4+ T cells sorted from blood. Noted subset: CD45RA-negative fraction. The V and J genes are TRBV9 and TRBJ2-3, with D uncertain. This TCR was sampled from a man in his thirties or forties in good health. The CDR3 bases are TGTGCCAGCAGCGTCGAGGTAGGAAGAAGCACGCAGTATTTT. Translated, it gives CASSVEVGRSTQYF.